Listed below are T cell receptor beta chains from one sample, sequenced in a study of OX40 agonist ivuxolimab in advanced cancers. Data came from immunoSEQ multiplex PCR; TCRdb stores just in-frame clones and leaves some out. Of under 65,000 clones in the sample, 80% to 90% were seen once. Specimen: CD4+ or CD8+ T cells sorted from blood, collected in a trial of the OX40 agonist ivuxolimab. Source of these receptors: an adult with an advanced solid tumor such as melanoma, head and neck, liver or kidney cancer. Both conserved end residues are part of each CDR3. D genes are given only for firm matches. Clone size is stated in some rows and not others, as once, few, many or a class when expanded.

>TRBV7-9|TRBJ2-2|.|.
TGTGCCAGCACCCCCGGAGGGACAGGGGAGCTGTTTTTT
CASTPGGTGELFF
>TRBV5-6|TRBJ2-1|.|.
TGTGCCAGCAGCTTGGTCAGGGGATCCTACAATGAGCAGTTCTTC
CASSLVRGSYNEQFF
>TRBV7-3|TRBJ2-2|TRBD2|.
TGTGCCAGCACCCCGGGGGGGAACACCGGGGAGCTGTTTTTT
CASTPGGNTGELFF
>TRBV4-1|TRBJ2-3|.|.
TGCGCCAGCAGCCAAGGTCCCCCGTCCATCGGAGATACGCAGTATTTT
CASSQGPPSIGDTQYF
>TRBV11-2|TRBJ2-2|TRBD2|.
TGTGCCAGCAGCTTATACCTAGCGGGCACCGGGGAGCTGTTTTTT
CASSLYLAGTGELFF
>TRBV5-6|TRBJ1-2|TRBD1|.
TGTGCCAGCAGCTGGGGACCGGGACAGAAAGATGGCTACACCTTC
CASSWGPGQKDGYTF
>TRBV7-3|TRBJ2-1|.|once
TGTGCCAGCAGCTTAGTTCCCGGGAATCTCTACAATGAGCAGTTCTTC
CASSLVPGNLYNEQFF
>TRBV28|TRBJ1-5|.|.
TGTGCCAGCAGTTTAACAGACAATCAGCCCCAGCATTTT
CASSLTDNQPQHF
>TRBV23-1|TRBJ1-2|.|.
TGCGCCAGCAGTCCGCGGATTAACTATGGCTACACCTTC
CASSPRINYGYTF
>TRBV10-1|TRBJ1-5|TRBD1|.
TGCGCCAGCAGTGCCCACAGGGGAGGACAGCCCCAGCATTTT
CASSAHRGGQPQHF
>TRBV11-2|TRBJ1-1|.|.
TGTGCCAGCAGCTTAGGAGCTGAAGCTTTCTTT
CASSLGAEAFF
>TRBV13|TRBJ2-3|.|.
TGTGCCAGCAGCTTAACTGGTGACGGTACGCAGTATTTT
CASSLTGDGTQYF
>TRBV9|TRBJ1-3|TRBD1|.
TGTGCCAGCAGCGTAACAGGGGTCTCTGGAAACACCATATATTTT
CASSVTGVSGNTIYF
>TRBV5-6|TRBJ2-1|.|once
TGTGCCAGCAGCCCCGGGCCGCCGGGGCCCTACAATGAGCAGTTCTTC
CASSPGPPGPYNEQFF
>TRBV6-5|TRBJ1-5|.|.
TGTGCCAGCAGTTACTCTTCGGGTCAGCCCCAGCATTTT
CASSYSSGQPQHF
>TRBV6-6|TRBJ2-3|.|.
TGTGCCAGCAGACCTCTACCTTCCTCTAGCACAGATACGCAGTATTTT
CASRPLPSSSTDTQYF
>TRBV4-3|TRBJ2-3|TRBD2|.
TGCGCCAGCAGCCCCGGGACTAGCGGGAGGGCAACAGATACGCAGTATTTT
CASSPGTSGRATDTQYF
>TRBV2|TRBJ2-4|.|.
TGTGCCAGCAGTGAAGAAACAGACCTAGCCAAAAACATTCAGTACTTC
CASSEETDLAKNIQYF
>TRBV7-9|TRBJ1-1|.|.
TGTGCCAGCAGCCCTCCTGACCCACGAGAAGCTTTCTTT
CASSPPDPREAFF
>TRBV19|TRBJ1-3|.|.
TGTGCCAGTAGTCCCCAGTGGGACTTTACGAGCTCTGGAAACACCATATATTTT
CASSPQWDFTSSGNTIYF
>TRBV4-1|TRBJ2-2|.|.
TGCGCCAGCAGCCAAGAACTGGGGCGGGGAAGAGCCGGGGAGCTGTTTTTT
CASSQELGRGRAGELFF
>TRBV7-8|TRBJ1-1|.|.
TGTGCCAGCAGCCCTGGGACACTTGAAGCTTTCTTT
CASSPGTLEAFF
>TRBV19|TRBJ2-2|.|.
TGTGCCAGTAGTATCCCTCATTGGGGCACCGGGGAGCTGTTTTTT
CASSIPHWGTGELFF
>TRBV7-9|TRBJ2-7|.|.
TGTGCCAGCAGCTTAGTCGGGGACTCCTACGAGCAGTACTTC
CASSLVGDSYEQYF
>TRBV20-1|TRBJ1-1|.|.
TGCAGTGCTAGATGGGGGACTGAAGCTTTCTTT
CSARWGTEAFF
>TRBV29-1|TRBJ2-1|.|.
TGCAGCGTGAGGGGGGGATCTGGCAATGAGCAGTTCTTC
CSVRGGSGNEQFF
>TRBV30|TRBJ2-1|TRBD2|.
TGTGCCTGGAGCGACGTGTACGGGACTAGCGGAGACTACAATGAGCAGTTCTTC
CAWSDVYGTSGDYNEQFF
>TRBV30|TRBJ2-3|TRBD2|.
TGTGCCTGGAGAGGACTAGCGGGAGATTCAGATACGCAGTATTTT
CAWRGLAGDSDTQYF
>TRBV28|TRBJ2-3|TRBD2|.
TGTGCCAGCAGTCCGAGACTAGCCGCAGATACGCAGTATTTT
CASSPRLAADTQYF
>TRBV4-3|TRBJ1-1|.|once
TGCGCCAGCAGCCAAGAGGGAACAGCGAACACTGAAGCTTTCTTT
CASSQEGTANTEAFF
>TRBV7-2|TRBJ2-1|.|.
TGTGCCAGCAGCTTATTAACTAGCCGGTACAATGAGCAGTTCTTC
CASSLLTSRYNEQFF
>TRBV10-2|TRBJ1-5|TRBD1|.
TGCGCCAGCAGAGCCCGACAGGGTGGTCAGCCCCAGCATTTT
CASRARQGGQPQHF
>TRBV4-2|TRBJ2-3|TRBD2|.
TGTGCCAGCGCACCGGGGGGTTTCACAGATACGCAGTATTTT
CASAPGGFTDTQYF
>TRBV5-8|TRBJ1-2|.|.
TGTGCCAGCAGCCCGGACGGGTTCTATGGCTACACCTTC
CASSPDGFYGYTF
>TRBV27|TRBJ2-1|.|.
TGTGCCAGCAGTTTTCCGTCCGGTAATGAGCAGTTCTTC
CASSFPSGNEQFF
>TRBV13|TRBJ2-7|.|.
TGTGCCAGCAGCTCCCAGGGGTACGAGCAGTACTTC
CASSSQGYEQYF
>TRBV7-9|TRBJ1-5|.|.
TGTGCCAGCAGCATGGACGGGACCCAGCCCCAGCATTTT
CASSMDGTQPQHF
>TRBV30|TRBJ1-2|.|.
TGTGCCTGGAGTGTAACGAGAGGACTAAAGGGCTACACCTTC
CAWSVTRGLKGYTF
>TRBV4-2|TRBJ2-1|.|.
TGTGCCAGCAGCCGTCAGAGGGACAATGAGCAGTTCTTC
CASSRQRDNEQFF
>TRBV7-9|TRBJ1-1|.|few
TGTGCCAGCAGCTTAGCTTCACAGCTGAACACTGAAGCTTTCTTT
CASSLASQLNTEAFF
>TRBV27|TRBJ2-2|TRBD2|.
TGTGCCAGCAGTTTAACTAGCGGAAACACCGGGGAGCTGTTTTTT
CASSLTSGNTGELFF
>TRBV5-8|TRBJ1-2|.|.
TGTGCCAGCACTCCCCGGGATATAAACTATGGCTACACCTTC
CASTPRDINYGYTF
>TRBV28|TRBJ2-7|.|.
TGTGCCAGCAGACTCGACAGCTCCTACGAGCAGTACTTC
CASRLDSSYEQYF
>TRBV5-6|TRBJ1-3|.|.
TGTGCCAGCAGCTTGTGGGGGAGACTCAACTCTGGAAACACCATATATTTT
CASSLWGRLNSGNTIYF